These 25 T cell receptor beta chains were all obtained from the same sample, sequenced in a study of blood T cell repertoires in COVID-19. Sequencing used immunoSEQ multiplex PCR; TCRdb keeps in-frame clones, though not all of them. This table holds 140,000 to 150,000 clones, just under 80% found once. The material sequenced was peripheral blood. The origin of the receptors is a woman aged 60-75 years with acute or convalescent COVID-19.

The chain is built from TRBV12-3 or TRBV12-4 and TRBJ2-7, with D possibly being TRBD2 (5 bases). Trimming removed 4 bases from V and 7 bases from J, with 11 bases in between. This CDR3 is 12 amino acids long. This CDR3 reads CASSSGFREQYF. DNA for the CDR3: TGTGCCAGCAGTTCGGGGTTTCGAGAGCAGTACTTC.

This clone was seen once. V usage is TRBV4-1 and J usage is TRBJ1-1, with D possibly being TRBD1 (6 bases). The CDR3 has 18 residues. The V gene's germline CDR1 is MGHRA and CDR2 YSYEKL. V lost 3 bases and J 1 base, leaving 21 bases between the germline ends. Here the CDR3 reads CASSHLHAKSGQNTEAFF. DNA of the CDR3: TGCGCCAGCAGCCACCTACACGCCAAGTCGGGACAGAACACTGAAGCTTTCTTT.

This clone has only one observation. V gene TRBV24-1 combines with J gene TRBJ2-1; tentatively, D is TRBD1 (5 bases). The CDR3 is 16 amino acids. Germline V gene sequence: CDR1 KGHDR, CDR2 SFDVKD. V gave up 0 bases and J gave up 8 bases, with 16 bases separating them. CDR3 protein: CATSDLQGPSRDEQFF. Here the CDR3 DNA reads TGTGCCACCAGTGATTTGCAGGGTCCCAGCCGGGATGAGCAGTTCTTC.

The chain has TRBV28 and TRBJ2-2; 9 bases agree with TRBD1. Germline values: CDR1 MDHEN, CDR2 SYDVKM. The CDR3 consists of 15 residues. J gave up 4 bases and V 7 bases, and 7 bases lay outside the gene matches. The CDR3 coding sequence is TGTGCCAGCATCAAGCGACAGGGGGGCACCGGGGAGCTGTTTTTT. Translated, it gives CASIKRQGGTGELFF.

The chain links TRBV19 to TRBJ2-3; D remains unclear. Trimming stripped 6 bases from V and 6 bases from J, with 13 bases between. This CDR3 spans 13 amino acids. Germline CDR1 reads LNHDA; CDR2 reads SQIVND (reference sequence). This CDR3 reads CASSRGRIDTQYF. The CDR3 DNA is TGTGCCAGTAGCCGCGGCAGAATTGATACGCAGTATTTT. The full variable domain, in which reference TRBV19 and TRBJ2-3 provide the parts outside the CDR3, is DGGITQSPKYLFRKEGQNVTLSCEQNLNHDAMYWYRQDPGQGLRLIYYSQIVNDFQKGDIAEGYSVSREKKESFPLTVTSAQKNPTAFYLCASSRGRIDTQYFGPGTRLTVL.

V gene TRBV5-4 combines with J gene TRBJ2-7; TRBD1 matches at 12 bases. Trimming removed 4 bases from V and 6 bases from J; junction bases left unmatched: 11. Per germline, CDR1 SGHNT and CDR2 YYREEE (reference sequence). The CDR3 length is 16 residues. As DNA, the CDR3 is TGTGCCAGCAGCCCGGGACAGGGGGCTATGTTTGGCGAGCAGTACTTC. This translates into CASSPGQGAMFGEQYF.

The chain recombines TRBV27 with TRBJ1-1; TRBD1 matches 9 bases. The trim removed 3 bases at V and 5 bases at J, leaving 7 bases unmatched. The CDR3 is 15 amino acids. Germline-derived CDR1 and CDR2 are MNHEY and SMNVEV (reference sequence). CDR3 region: CASSFLRDRVTEAFF. As DNA, the CDR3 is TGTGCCAGCAGTTTCCTCCGGGACAGGGTAACTGAAGCTTTCTTT.

The chain carries TRBV6-5 and TRBJ1-1; 8 nucleotides match TRBD1. Unmatched junction bases numbered 10, after V lost 8 bases and J lost 5 bases. This CDR3 region has 14 residues. Germline V gene sequence: CDR1 MNHEY, CDR2 SVGAGI. CDR3 sequence reads: CASESGGAWTEAFF. CDR3 nucleotide sequence: TGTGCCAGCGAATCAGGGGGCGCGTGGACTGAAGCTTTCTTT.

V is TRBV16 and J is TRBJ2-1; 14 bases map to TRBD2. CDR3 length: 16 amino acids. The V gene's germline CDR1 is KGHSY and CDR2 FQNENV. V dropped 3 bases and J dropped 8; count of bases not matched to a gene: 6. CDR3 sequence: CASSQPGLAGDYEQFF. In DNA form, the CDR3 reads TGTGCCAGCAGCCAGCCGGGACTAGCGGGAGACTATGAGCAGTTCTTC.

This clone was observed a handful of times. V and J are TRBV30 and TRBJ2-6, with a possible D match to TRBD2 (6 bases). Trimming stripped 5 bases from V and 4 bases from J, with 18 bases between. The CDR3 totals 16 residues. Per germline, CDR1 GTSNPN and CDR2 SVGIG (reference sequence). CDR3 in DNA: TGTGCCTGGGGAAGAACTCAGGGAGGCGGGGCCAACGTCCTGACTTTC. The encoded protein is CAWGRTQGGGANVLTF.

This clone was recorded only once. The chain has TRBV10-3 and TRBJ2-3; D not certain. V dropped 0 bases and J dropped 4 bases, with 8 bases sitting between them. The CDR3 has 14 residues. Germline lookup yields CDR1 ENHRY and CDR2 SYGVKD. This CDR3 reads CAISESRSSDTQYF. The CDR3 DNA reads as TGTGCCATCAGTGAGTCGAGGTCCTCAGATACGCAGTATTTT.

The rearrangement joins TRBV18 to TRBJ1-1; no definite D call. Per germline, CDR1 KGHSH and CDR2 LQKENI. CDR3 size: 15 residues. The germline V and J ends were trimmed by 2 bases and 4 bases, with 14 bases remaining between them. The CDR3 protein is CASSPGPPMATEAFF. Written as DNA, the CDR3 is TGTGCCAGCTCACCAGGTCCCCCCATGGCCACTGAAGCTTTCTTT.

The V gene is TRBV7-8, the J gene TRBJ2-1; D is unclear. The CDR3 totals 12 residues. Trimming removed 1 base at V and 6 bases at J, with 4 bases between. Germline V gives CDR1 SGHVS, CDR2 FQNEAQ. CDR3 residues: CASSLDRNEQFF. DNA of the CDR3: TGTGCCAGCAGCTTAGATCGCAATGAGCAGTTCTTC.

This clone was recorded once. The chain carries TRBV7-9 and TRBJ1-2; 12 bases map to TRBD1. This CDR3 spans 15 amino acids. The germline CDR1 and CDR2 sequences are SEHNR and FQNEAQ (reference sequence). J lost 2 bases, V lost 4 bases, and 2 bases had no gene match. The CDR3: CASSSGTGGNYGYTF. For the CDR3, the DNA is TGTGCCAGCAGCTCCGGGACAGGGGGCAACTATGGCTACACCTTC.

V gene TRBV10-2 combines with J gene TRBJ2-4; 13 bases line up with TRBD2. This CDR3 region has 19 residues. V was pared by 3 bases and J by 0 bases, with 8 bases of the junction left unmatched. CDR1 and CDR2 (germline): WSHSY, SAAADI. In DNA form, the CDR3 reads TGCGCCAGCAGTGACACTAGCGGGAGGGCCGTCAGAGCCAAAAACATTCAGTACTTC. This codes for CASSDTSGRAVRAKNIQYF.

V gene TRBV2 combines with J gene TRBJ2-7; D gene uncertain. CDR1 and CDR2 (germline): SNHLY, FYNNEI. CDR3 length: 12 residues. The V end lost 6 bases, the J end lost 3 bases, and 9 bases lay between the germline ends. The CDR3 bases are TGTGCCAGCAGATACGACAACTACGAGCAGTACTTC. It encodes CASRYDNYEQYF.

The chain has TRBV19 and TRBJ1-1; no reliable D call. The CDR3 is made up of 17 amino acids. Germline V gene data show CDR1 as LNHDA and CDR2 as SQIVND (reference sequence). Deletions cut 7 bases from V and 2 bases from J, with 23 bases between. CDR3 in DNA: TGTGCCAGTACCCTACGTGGGAGGGCTTATGACAACACTGAAGCTTTCTTT. Its translation: CASTLRGRAYDNTEAFF.

This clone occurred once. The genes are TRBV9 and TRBJ2-2; D is undetermined. The ends were cut back, 3 bases at V and 2 bases at J, with 11 bases in the middle. Germline CDR1 and CDR2: SGDLS and YYNGEE. The length of the CDR3 is 15 residues. For the CDR3, the DNA is TGTGCCAGCAGCGCCGGGTCGCCCAACACCGGGGAGCTGTTTTTT. Translation gives CASSAGSPNTGELFF.

The V call is TRBV5-1, the J call TRBJ2-7, with 8 bases fitting TRBD1. Trimming cost V 4 bases and J 6 bases; bases outside gene matches: 9. The CDR3 spans 14 residues. Germline V lookup: CDR1 SGHRS, CDR2 YFSETQ. The CDR3 bases are TGCGCCAGCAGCGGGGGACAGGTTATCAGCGAGCAGTACTTC. Its protein is CASSGGQVISEQYF.

V gene TRBV11-3 combines with J gene TRBJ1-6; no clear D. Trimming stripped 5 bases from V and 10 bases from J, with 18 bases between. CDR3 length: 15 residues. The germline V gene encodes CDR1 SGHNT and CDR2 YENEEA. The CDR3 sequence: CASSGAPGGGSPLHF. The CDR3 DNA reads as TGTGCCAGCAGCGGAGCACCAGGCGGAGGATCACCCCTCCACTTT.

The chain uses TRBV3-1 (or the pseudogene TRBV3-2) and TRBJ2-1, with 7 bases matching TRBD2. Trimming cost V 5 bases and J 1 base; bases outside gene matches: 2. Germline V gene data show CDR1 as LGHDT and CDR2 as YNNKEL (reference sequence). CDR3 size: 14 residues. DNA for the CDR3: TGTGCCAGCAGCGGGAGGGCTTCCTACAATGAGCAGTTCTTC. As protein: CASSGRASYNEQFF.

The chain combines TRBV13 with TRBJ2-3; tentatively, D is TRBD2 (6 bases). Per the germline V gene, CDR1 is PRHDT and CDR2 is FYEKMQ (reference sequence). Trimming removed 0 bases at V and 1 base at J, with 14 bases between. The CDR3 is made up of 17 amino acids. CDR3 nucleotide sequence: TGTGCCAGCAGCTTAGGCAAGCGACTAGTCGGCACAGATACGCAGTATTTT. Translated: CASSLGKRLVGTDTQYF.

The chain is built from TRBV4-1 and TRBJ2-1, with D tentatively TRBD2 (6 bases). The CDR3 length is 15 residues. CDR1 and CDR2 (germline): MGHRA, YSYEKL. Trimming cost V 2 bases and J 6 bases, with 14 bases left between them. The CDR3 DNA sequence: TGCGCCAGCAGCCAACTGCGGGATCTTTTCAATGAGCAGTTCTTC. It encodes CASSQLRDLFNEQFF.

V and J are TRBV28 and TRBJ2-1, with D possibly matching TRBD2 (5 bases). Germline CDR1 is MDHEN and CDR2 is SYDVKM. With 5 bases removed from V and 7 bases from J, the gap between germline ends came to 12 bases. The length of the CDR3 is 13 residues. DNA of the CDR3: TGTGCCAGCAGTAATAGCGCCGGGAATGAGCAGTTCTTC. Its translation: CASSNSAGNEQFF.

This clone was counted a single time. CDR3 bases: TGTGCCAGCAGCACTAGGACTAGCGGGAACGATGAGCAGTTCTTC. Amino acids: CASSTRTSGNDEQFF. This chain uses TRBV7-8 with TRBJ2-1; the match to TRBD2 covers 12 bases. The CDR3 runs 15 residues. The germline V gene encodes CDR1 SGHVS and CDR2 FQNEAQ. With V trimmed by 5 bases and J by 8 bases, 7 bases remained unmatched.